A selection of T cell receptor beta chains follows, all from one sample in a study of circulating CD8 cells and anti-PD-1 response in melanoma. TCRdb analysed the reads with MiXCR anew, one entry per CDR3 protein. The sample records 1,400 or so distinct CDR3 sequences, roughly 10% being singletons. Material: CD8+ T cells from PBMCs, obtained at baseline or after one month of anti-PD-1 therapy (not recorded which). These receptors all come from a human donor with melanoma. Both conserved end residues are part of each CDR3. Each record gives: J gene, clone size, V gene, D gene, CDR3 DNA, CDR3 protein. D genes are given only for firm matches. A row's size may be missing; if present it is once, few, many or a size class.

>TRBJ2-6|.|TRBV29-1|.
TGCAGCGTTGAATGGACGGAATTCTCTGGGGCCAACGTCCTGACTTTC
CSVEWTEFSGANVLTF
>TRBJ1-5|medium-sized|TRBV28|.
TGTGCCAGCCAACGCCGCGGCAATCAGCCCCAGCATTTT
CASQRRGNQPQHF
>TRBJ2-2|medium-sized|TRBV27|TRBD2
TGTGCCAGCAGTTTATATGGGGAGGGCGGGGAGCTGTTTTTT
CASSLYGEGGELFF
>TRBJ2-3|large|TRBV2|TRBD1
TGTGCCAGCAGCGCTGCAGGGGGCCCCAGCACAGATACGCAGTATTTT
CASSAAGGPSTDTQYF
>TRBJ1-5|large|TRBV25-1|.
TGTGCCAGCTCTGATGGGGTCCAGCCCCAGCATTTT
CASSDGVQPQHF
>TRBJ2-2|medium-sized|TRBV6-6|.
TGTGCCAGCAGTCATGGACCGAGGGCCGGGGAGCTGTTTTTT
CASSHGPRAGELFF
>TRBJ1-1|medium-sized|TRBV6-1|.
TGTGCCAGCAGTGAAAGGCAGGGTCAAACTGAAGCTTTCTTT
CASSERQGQTEAFF
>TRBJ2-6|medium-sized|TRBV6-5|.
TGTGCCAGCAGTGGGGCCAGGGCGGTTCCTTACTCTGGGGCCAACGTCCTGACTTTC
CASSGARAVPYSGANVLTF
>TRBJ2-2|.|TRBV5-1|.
TGCGCCAGCAGCTCGACAGAGAACACCGGGGAGCTGTTTTTT
CASSSTENTGELFF
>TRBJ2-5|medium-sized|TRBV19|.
TGTGCCAGTAGTTCTCGCGGGGGCTACGAAGAGACCCAGTACTTC
CASSSRGGYEETQYF
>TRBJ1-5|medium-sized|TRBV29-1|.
TGCAGCGTTGAAGAGGGAGTCGGTCAGCCCCAGCATTTT
CSVEEGVGQPQHF
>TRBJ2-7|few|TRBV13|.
TGTGCCAGCAGCGGACTTGGGGGTACGAGCTCCTACGAGCAGTACTTC
CASSGLGGTSSYEQYF
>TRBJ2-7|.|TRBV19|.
TGTGCCAGCTCTCTTTCCGGCGGTCAGGTAACCGAGCAGTACTTC
CASSLSGGQVTEQYF
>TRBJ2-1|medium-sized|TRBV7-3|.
TGTGCCAGCAGCCTCCAAAACCCAGCGGTATACAATGAGCAGTTCTTC
CASSLQNPAVYNEQFF